This TCR beta chain was captured by sequencing in a study of blood T cell repertoires in COVID-19. Study-wide background: Collection of acute and convalescent COVID-19 samples took place in the United States, Italy and Spain.

The CDR3 has 15 residues. Trimming cost V 2 bases and J 2 bases, with 11 bases left between them. CDR1 is MDHEN, CDR2 SYDVKM, per germline. Study processing details: From reference gene primer amplification, estimates of nucleated cell counts were derived. Generated by immunoSEQ multiplex PCR, the TCRdb table keeps only in-frame clones and is missing some. V and J calls and clone size are given by that table; D and trimming were obtained from the DNA. The data contain roughly 99,000 clones, 90% to 95% of them singletons. This chain links TRBV28 with TRBJ2-3, with a weak D call TRBD1 (5 bases). The source material was peripheral blood. The receptor was isolated from a woman aged 25 to 39 with acute or convalescent COVID-19. The CDR3 loop reads CASSLRSGFTDTQYF. In DNA form, the CDR3 reads TGTGCCAGCAGTTTAAGGTCAGGGTTCACAGATACGCAGTATTTT.